This T cell receptor beta chain is from a study of CXCR3-negative and CXCR3-positive naive CD8 T cells. Notes on the study in general: TRB CDR3 hydrophobicity was greater in CXCR3-positive naive cells than in CXCR3-negative naive cells.

TRB cDNA was prepared as libraries by UMI-labeled 5' RACE. Reprocessing the 5' RACE reads, TCRdb reports a single entry for every CDR3 protein and omits DNA. The sample yields 90,000 to 150,000 distinct CDR3 sequences, of which the top ten take up approximately 0.38%. A remark on this clonotype: What it binds is unknown.

This CDR3 comprises 14 residues. The specimen sequenced was naive CXCR3+ CD8+ T cells from blood. The subset: CD45RO-CCR7+CD27+CD95- naive CD8+ T cells expressing CXCR3 (TNR3+). The receptor was isolated from a human donor in good health. Some clones in this sample may be carry-over from other donors' samples. The genes are TRBV12-3 or TRBV12-4 and TRBJ2-5; the TCRdb D gene call, TRBD2, has no DNA to confirm it. CDR3 sequence: CASSRGLASETQYF.